The table lists the clone carrying this TCR beta chain with many counts. CDR1 is SGHDN and CDR2 is FVKESK in the germline V gene. Trimming stripped 0 bases from V and 5 bases from J, with 7 bases between. This CDR3 is 13 amino acids long. The data were taken from a study of molecular identifiers for immune sequencing clone quantification. Naive CD8 T cells were sorted, and the gate applied was CD8+CD4-CCR7+CD45RA+. Each CDR3 protein gets one entry after TCRdb re-called the PCR reads with MiXCR. Of approximately 590,000 distinct CDR3 sequences in the sample, 25% were seen once. This receptor was taken from a human donor in good health. Some libraries in this study had Jurkat cell RNA spiked in. Material for sequencing was naive CD8+ T cells from blood, with Jurkat cell RNA spiked in. The sample's subset: FACS-sorted CD8+CD4-CCR7+CD45RA+ naive T cells. The rearrangement links TRBV14 to TRBJ1-2; D not resolved. The CDR3 coding sequence is TGTGCCAGCAGCCAAGATCATTTTTATGGCTACACCTTC. Translated, it gives CASSQDHFYGYTF. Complete variable domain (other parts from reference TRBV14 and TRBJ1-2): EAGVTQFPSHSVIEKGQTVTLRCDPISGHDNLYWYRRVMGKEIKFLLHFVKESKQDESGMPNNRFLAERTGGTYSTLKVQPAELEDSGVYFCASSQDHFYGYTFGSGTRLTVV.